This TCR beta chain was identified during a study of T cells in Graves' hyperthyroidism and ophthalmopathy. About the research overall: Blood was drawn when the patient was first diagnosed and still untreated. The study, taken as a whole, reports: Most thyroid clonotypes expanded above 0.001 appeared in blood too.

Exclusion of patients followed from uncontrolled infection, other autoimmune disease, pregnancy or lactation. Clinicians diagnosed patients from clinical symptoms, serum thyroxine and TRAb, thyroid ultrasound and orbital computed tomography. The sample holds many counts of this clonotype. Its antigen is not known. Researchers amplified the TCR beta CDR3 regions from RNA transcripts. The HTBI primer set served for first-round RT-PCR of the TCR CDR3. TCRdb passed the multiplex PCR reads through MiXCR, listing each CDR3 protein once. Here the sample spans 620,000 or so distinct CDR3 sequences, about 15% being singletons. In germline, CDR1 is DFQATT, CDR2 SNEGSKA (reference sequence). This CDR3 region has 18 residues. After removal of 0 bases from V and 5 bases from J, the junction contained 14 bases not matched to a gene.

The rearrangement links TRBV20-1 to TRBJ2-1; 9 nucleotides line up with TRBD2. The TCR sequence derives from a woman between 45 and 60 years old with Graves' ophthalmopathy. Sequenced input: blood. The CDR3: CSARDAITPSGDNNEQFF. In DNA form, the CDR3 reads TGCAGTGCTAGAGACGCGATTACTCCTAGCGGGGATAACAATGAGCAGTTCTTC.